The subject of this entry is one T cell receptor (beta chain). The antigen is undetermined. Molecular barcoding with unique molecular identifiers was used for the TCRbeta library. TCRdb reprocessed the PCR reads with MiXCR, giving one entry per CDR3 protein. The sample holds approximately 250,000 distinct CDR3 sequences; around 25% are singletons and the top ten take roughly 2.6%. This entry is derived from a study of T-cell reconstitution after alpha-beta-depleted transplantation in children. Germline lookup yields CDR1 DFQATT and CDR2 SNEGSKA (reference sequence). The CDR3 has 17 amino acids. Trimming removed 1 base at V and 3 bases at J, with 22 bases between. General study results and limits: Once a year had passed after transplant, T-cell counts and diversity came mostly from newly produced T cells. Expanded graft clones numbering several hundred reportedly gave rise to alpha-beta T cells about two months after transplant.

V usage is TRBV20-1 and J usage is TRBJ2-7; unclear D gene. This clonotype was sampled from a girl aged 2-15 years with Fanconi anemia, due to receive a stem cell transplant. The specimen comprised PBMCs, sampled before TCRalphabeta/CD19-depleted stem cell transplant. CDR3 nucleotide sequence: TGCAGTGCTAGAGCCTCGAGACGGCAAGGCCGACTCTACGAGCAGTACTTC. It encodes CSARASRRQGRLYEQYF.